This T cell receptor (beta chain) emerged from a study of response to subunit inactivated influenza vaccine. Germline CDR1 reads SGHAT; CDR2 reads FQNNGV. The trim removed 5 bases at V and 4 bases at J, leaving 4 bases unmatched. This CDR3 is built from 14 residues. TCRdb called the RT-PCR reads again in MiXCR, with one record for every CDR3 protein. The table records around 490,000 distinct CDR3 sequences, approximately 7.7% of them present only once. This clonotype has more than one count but fewer than ten. Material: PBMCs from blood, obtained roughly 24 months after vaccination. This sequence originates from a man aged 50 to 75 who received an inactivated influenza vaccine. This sequence joins TRBV11-2 and TRBJ2-5, with TRBD1 identical over 10 bases. In nucleotides, the CDR3 is TGTGCCAGCAGCGCCGACAGGGGGCGAGAGACCCAGTACTTC. Protein sequence: CASSADRGRETQYF.